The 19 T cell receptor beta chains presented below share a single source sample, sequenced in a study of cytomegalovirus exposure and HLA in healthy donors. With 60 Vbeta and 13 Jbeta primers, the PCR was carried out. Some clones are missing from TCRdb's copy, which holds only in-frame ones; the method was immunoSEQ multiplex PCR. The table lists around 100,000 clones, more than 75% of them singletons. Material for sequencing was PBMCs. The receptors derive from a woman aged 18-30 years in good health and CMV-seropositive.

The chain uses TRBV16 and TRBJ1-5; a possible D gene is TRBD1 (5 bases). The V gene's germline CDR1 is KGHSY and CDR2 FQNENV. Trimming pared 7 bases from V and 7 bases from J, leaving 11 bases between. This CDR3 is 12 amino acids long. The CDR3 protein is CASTTGGQPQHF. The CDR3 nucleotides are TGTGCCAGCACCACGGGGGGACAGCCCCAGCATTTT.

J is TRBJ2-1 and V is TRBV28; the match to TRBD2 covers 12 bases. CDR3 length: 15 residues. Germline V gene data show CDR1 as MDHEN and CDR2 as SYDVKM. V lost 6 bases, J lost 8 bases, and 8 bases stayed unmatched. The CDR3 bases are TGTGCCAGCAGACTCCTAGCGGGAGGGCCCGATGAGCAGTTCTTC. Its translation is CASRLLAGGPDEQFF.

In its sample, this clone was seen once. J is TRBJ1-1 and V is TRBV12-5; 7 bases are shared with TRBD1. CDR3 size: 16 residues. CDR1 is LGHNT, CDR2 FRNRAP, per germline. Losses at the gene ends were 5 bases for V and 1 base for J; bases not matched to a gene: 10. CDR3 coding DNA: TGTGCTAGTGGTACCACAGGGGTTGTGGGGAACACTGAAGCTTTCTTT. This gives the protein CASGTTGVVGNTEAFF.

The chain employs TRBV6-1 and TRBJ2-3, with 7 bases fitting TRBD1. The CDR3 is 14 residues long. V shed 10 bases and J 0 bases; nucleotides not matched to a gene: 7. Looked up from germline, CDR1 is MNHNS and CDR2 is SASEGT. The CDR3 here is CATLRGPSTDTQYF. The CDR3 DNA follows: TGTGCCACCTTAAGGGGGCCGAGCACAGATACGCAGTATTTT.

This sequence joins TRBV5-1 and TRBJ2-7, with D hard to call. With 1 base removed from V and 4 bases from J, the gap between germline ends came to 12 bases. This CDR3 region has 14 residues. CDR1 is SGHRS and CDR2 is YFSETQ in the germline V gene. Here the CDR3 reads CASSLSGFPYEQYF. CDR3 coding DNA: TGCGCCAGCAGCTTGTCCGGGTTCCCGTACGAGCAGTACTTC. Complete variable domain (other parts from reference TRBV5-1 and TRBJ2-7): KAGVTQTPRYLIKTRGQQVTLSCSPISGHRSVSWYQQTPGQGLQFLFEYFSETQRNKGNFPGRFSGRQFSNSRSEMNVSTLELGDSALYLCASSLSGFPYEQYFGPGTRLTVT.

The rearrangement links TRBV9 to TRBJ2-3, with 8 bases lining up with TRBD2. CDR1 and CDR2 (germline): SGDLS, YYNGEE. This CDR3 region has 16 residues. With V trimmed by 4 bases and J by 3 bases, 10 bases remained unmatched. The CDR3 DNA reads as TGTGCCAGCAGCATTCACCTAGCGGGTGAGACAGATACGCAGTATTTT. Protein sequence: CASSIHLAGETDTQYF.

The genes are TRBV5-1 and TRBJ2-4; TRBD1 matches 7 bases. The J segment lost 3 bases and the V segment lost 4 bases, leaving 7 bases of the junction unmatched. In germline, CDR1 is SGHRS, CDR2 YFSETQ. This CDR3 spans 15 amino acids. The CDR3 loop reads CASSPNRDSKNIQYF. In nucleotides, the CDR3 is TGCGCCAGCAGCCCCAACCGGGACAGCAAAAACATTCAGTACTTC.

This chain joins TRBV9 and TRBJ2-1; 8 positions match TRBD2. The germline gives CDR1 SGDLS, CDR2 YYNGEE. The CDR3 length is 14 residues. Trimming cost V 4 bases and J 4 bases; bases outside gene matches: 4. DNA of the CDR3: TGTGCCAGCAGCACAACTAGCGGATACAATGAGCAGTTCTTC. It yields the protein CASSTTSGYNEQFF.

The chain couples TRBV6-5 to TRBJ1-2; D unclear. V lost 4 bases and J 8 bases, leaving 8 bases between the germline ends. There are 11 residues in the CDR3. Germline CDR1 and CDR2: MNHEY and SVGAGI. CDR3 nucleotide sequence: TGTGCCAGCAGTTCCCGCGGGGGCTACACCTTC. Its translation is CASSSRGGYTF.

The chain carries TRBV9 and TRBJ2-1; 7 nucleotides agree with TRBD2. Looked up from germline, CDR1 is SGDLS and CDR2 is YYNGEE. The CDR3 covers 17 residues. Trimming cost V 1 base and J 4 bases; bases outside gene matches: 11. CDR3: CASSVPPGAGNYNEQFF. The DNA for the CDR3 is TGTGCCAGCAGCGTACCCCCGGGAGCGGGGAATTACAATGAGCAGTTCTTC.

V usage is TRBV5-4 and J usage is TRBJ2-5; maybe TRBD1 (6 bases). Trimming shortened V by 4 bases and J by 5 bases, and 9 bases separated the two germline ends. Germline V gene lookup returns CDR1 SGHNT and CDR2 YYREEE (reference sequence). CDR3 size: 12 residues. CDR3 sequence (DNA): TGTGCCAGCAGCCTGGACAGCGAGACCCAGTACTTC. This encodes CASSLDSETQYF.

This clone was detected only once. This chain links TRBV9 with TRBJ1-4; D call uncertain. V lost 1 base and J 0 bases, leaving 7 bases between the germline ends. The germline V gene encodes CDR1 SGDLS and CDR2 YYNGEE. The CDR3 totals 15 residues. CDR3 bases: TGTGCCAGCAGCGTAAACGGTGCAACTAATGAAAAACTGTTTTTT. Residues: CASSVNGATNEKLFF.

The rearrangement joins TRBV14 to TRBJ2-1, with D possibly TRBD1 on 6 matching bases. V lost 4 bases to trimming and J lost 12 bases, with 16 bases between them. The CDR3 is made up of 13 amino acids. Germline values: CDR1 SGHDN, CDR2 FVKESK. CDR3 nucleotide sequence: TGTGCCAGCAGCCCTAAACTCATAGGGGGGCAGTTCTTC. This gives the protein CASSPKLIGGQFF.

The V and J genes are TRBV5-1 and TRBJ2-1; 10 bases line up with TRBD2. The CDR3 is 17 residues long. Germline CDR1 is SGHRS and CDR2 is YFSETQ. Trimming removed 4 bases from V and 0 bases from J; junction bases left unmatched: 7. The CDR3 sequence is CASSLGLAVNSYNEQFF. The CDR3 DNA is TGCGCCAGCAGCCTAGGACTAGCGGTTAACTCCTACAATGAGCAGTTCTTC.

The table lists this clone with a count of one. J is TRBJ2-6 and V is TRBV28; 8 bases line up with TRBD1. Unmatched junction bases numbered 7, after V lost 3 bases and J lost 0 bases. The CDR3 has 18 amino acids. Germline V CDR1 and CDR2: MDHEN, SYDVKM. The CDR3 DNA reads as TGTGCCAGCAGTTTCTTATTTGGGACAGGCTCTGGGGCCAACGTCCTGACTTTC. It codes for CASSFLFGTGSGANVLTF.

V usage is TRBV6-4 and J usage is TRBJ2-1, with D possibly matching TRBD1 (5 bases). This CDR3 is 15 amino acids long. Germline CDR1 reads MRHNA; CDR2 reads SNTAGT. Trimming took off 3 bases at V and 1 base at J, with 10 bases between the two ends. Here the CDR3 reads CASSETGGSYNEQFF. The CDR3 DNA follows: TGTGCCAGCAGTGAAACAGGTGGGTCCTACAATGAGCAGTTCTTC.

DNA for the CDR3: TGTGCCAGCAGCGTAGGAATCAACGGGGGGGAGACCCAGTACTTC. Translating gives CASSVGINGGETQYF. This sequence joins TRBV9 and TRBJ2-5, with TRBD2 matching over 7 bases. Germline V gives CDR1 SGDLS, CDR2 YYNGEE. This CDR3 spans 15 amino acids. The ends lost 0 bases at V and 5 bases at J; junction bases unmatched: 7. Drawing the rest from reference TRBV9 and TRBJ2-5, the complete variable domain is DSGVTQTPKHLITATGQRVTLRCSPRSGDLSVYWYQQSLDQGLQFLIQYYNGEERAKGNILERFSAQQFPDLHSELNLSSLELGDSALYFCASSVGINGGETQYFGPGTRLLVL.

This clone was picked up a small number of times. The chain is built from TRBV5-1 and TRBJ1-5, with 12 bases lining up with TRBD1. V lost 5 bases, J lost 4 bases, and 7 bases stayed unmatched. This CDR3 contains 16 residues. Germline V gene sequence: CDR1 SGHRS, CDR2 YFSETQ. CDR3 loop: CASRPGTGGLNQPQHF. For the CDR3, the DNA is TGCGCCAGCAGGCCTGGGACAGGGGGCCTGAATCAGCCCCAGCATTTT.

The CDR3 region has the DNA TGTGCCAGCAGTGAAGTGAGGGTGGTTCAGCCCCAGCATTTT. It translates to CASSEVRVVQPQHF. The V and J genes are TRBV2 and TRBJ1-5; D gene unclear. This CDR3 is 14 amino acids long. From germline, CDR1 is SNHLY and CDR2 FYNNEI. The germline V and J ends were trimmed by 1 base and 6 bases, with 10 bases remaining between them.